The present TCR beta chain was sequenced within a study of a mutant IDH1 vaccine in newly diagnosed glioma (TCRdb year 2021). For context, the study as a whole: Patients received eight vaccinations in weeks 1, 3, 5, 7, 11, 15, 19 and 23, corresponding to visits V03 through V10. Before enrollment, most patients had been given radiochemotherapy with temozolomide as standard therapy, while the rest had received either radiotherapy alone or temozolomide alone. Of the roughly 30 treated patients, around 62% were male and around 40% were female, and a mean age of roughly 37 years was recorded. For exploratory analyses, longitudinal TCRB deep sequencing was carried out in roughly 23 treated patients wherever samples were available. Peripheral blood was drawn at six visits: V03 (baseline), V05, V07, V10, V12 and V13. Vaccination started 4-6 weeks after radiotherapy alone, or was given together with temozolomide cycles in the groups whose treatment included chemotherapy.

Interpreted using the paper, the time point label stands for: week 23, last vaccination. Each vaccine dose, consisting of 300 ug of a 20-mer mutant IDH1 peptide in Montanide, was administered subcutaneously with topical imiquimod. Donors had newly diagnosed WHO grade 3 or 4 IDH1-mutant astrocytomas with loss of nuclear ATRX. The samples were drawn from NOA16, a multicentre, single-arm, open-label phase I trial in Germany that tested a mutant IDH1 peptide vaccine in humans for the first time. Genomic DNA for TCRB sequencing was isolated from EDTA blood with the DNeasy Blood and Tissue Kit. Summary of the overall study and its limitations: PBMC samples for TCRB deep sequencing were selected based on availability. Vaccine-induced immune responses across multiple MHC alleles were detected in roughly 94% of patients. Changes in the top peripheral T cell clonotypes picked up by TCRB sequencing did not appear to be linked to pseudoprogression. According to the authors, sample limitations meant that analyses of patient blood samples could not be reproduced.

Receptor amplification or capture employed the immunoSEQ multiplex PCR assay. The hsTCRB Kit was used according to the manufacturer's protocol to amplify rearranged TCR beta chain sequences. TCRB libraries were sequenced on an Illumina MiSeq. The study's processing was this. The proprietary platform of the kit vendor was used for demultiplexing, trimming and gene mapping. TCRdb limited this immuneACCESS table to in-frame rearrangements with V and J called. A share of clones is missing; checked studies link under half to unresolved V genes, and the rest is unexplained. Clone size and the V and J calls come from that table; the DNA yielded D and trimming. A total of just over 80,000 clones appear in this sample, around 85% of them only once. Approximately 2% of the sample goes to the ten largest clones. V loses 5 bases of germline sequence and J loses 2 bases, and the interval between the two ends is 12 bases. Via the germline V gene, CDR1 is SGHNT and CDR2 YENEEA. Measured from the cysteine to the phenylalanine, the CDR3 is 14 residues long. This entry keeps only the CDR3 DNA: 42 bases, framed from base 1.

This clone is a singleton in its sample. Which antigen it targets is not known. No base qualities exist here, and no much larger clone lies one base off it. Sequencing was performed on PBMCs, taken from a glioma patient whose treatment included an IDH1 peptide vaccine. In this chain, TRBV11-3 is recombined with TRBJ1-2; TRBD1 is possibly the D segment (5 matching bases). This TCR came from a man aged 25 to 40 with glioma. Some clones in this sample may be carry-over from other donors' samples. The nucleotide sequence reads TGTGCCAGCAGCCCTTACCAGGGAAACTATGGCTACACCTTC. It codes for CASSPYQGNYGYTF.